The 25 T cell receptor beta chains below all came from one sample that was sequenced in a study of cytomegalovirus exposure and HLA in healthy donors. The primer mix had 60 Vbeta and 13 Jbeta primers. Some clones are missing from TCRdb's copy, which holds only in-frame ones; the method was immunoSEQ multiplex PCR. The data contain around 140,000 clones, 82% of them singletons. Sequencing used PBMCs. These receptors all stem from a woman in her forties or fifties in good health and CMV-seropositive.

CDR3 region: CASSLWQGSYNEQFF. CDR3 in DNA: TGTGCCAGCAGCTTGTGGCAGGGGTCCTACAATGAGCAGTTCTTC. The chain combines TRBV7-2 with TRBJ2-1; possibly TRBD1 for D (6 bases). The V and J ends lost 3 bases and 1 base respectively, with 10 bases between them. Germline loops: CDR1 SGHTA, CDR2 FQGNSA. CDR3 length: 15 residues.

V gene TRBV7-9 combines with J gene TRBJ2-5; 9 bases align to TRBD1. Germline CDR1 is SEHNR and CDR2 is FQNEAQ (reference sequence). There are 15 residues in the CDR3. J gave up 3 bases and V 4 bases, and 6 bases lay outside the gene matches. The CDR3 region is CASSSGQGREETQYF. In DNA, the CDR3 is TGTGCCAGCAGCTCGGGACAGGGAAGGGAAGAGACCCAGTACTTC.

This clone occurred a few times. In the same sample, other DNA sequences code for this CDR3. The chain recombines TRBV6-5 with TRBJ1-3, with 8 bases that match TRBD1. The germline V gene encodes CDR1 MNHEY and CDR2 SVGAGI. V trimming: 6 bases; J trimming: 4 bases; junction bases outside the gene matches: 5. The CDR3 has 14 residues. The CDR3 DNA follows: TGTGCCAGCAGCAGGACAGGGTCCGGAAACACCATATATTTT. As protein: CASSRTGSGNTIYF.

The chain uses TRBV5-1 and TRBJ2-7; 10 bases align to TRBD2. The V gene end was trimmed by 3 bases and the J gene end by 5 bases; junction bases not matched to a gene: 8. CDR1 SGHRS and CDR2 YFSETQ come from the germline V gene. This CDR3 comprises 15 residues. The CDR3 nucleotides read TGCGCCAGCAGCTATAGCGGGGGGTCAGTCAACGAGCAGTACTTC. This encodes CASSYSGGSVNEQYF.

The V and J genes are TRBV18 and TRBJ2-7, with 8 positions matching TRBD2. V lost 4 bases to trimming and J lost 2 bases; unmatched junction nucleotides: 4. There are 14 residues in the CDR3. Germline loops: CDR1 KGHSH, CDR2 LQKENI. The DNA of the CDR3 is TGTGCCAGCTCACTTGGGGGACTAGCCTACGAGCAGTACTTC. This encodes CASSLGGLAYEQYF.

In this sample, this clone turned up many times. The CDR3 is CASSLRGPGNEKLFF. CDR3 DNA: TGCGCCAGCAGCTTGAGAGGGCCGGGTAATGAAAAACTGTTTTTT. V gene TRBV5-1 combines with J gene TRBJ1-4; no clear D. Germline V CDR1 and CDR2: SGHRS, YFSETQ. Trimming removed 1 base from V and 4 bases from J, with 11 bases in between. The CDR3 length is 15 residues. Drawing the rest from reference TRBV5-1 and TRBJ1-4, the complete variable domain is KAGVTQTPRYLIKTRGQQVTLSCSPISGHRSVSWYQQTPGQGLQFLFEYFSETQRNKGNFPGRFSGRQFSNSRSEMNVSTLELGDSALYLCASSLRGPGNEKLFFGSGTQLSVL.

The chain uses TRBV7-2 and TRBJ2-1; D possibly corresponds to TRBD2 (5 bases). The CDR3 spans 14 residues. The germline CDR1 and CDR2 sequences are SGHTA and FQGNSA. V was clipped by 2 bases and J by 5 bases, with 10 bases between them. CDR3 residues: CASSLLRAHNEQFF. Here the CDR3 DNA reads TGTGCCAGCAGCTTATTGCGGGCCCACAATGAGCAGTTCTTC.

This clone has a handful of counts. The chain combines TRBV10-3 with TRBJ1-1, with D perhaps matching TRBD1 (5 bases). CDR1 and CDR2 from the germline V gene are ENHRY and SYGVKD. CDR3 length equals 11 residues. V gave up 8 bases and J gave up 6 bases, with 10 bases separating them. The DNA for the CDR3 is TGTGCCATCGGGAGGGGATCTGAAGCTTTCTTT. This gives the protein CAIGRGSEAFF.

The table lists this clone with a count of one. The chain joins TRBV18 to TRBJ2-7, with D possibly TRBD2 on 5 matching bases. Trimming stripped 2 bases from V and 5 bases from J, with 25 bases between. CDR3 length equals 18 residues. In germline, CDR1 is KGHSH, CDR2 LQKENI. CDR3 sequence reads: CASSPTQAGWRKENEQYF. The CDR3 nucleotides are TGTGCCAGCTCACCAACCCAGGCCGGGTGGAGGAAAGAAAACGAGCAGTACTTC.

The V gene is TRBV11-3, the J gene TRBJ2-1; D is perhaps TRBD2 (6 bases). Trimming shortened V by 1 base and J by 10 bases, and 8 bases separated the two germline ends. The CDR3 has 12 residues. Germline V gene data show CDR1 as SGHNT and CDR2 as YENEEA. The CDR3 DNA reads TGTGCCAGCAGCTTAGCCCGGGGGGAGCAGTTCTTC. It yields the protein CASSLARGEQFF.

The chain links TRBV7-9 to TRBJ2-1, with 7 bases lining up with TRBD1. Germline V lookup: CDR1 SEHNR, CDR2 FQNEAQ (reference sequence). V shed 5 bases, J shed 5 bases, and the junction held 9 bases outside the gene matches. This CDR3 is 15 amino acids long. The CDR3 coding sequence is TGTGCCAGCAGCGAGCAGACAGGGTTCGACAATGAGCAGTTCTTC. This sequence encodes CASSEQTGFDNEQFF.

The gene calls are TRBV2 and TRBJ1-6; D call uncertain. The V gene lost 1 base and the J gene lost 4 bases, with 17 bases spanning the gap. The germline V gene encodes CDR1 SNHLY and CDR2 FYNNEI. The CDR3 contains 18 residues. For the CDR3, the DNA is TGTGCCAGCAGTGAAGGGCATCTACGACAAATATATAATTCACCCCTCCACTTT. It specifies CASSEGHLRQIYNSPLHF.

In DNA, the CDR3 is TGTGCCAGCAGTCCTTGGACAGGGGTGAATGAAAAACTGTTTTTT. Translation: CASSPWTGVNEKLFF. The chain links TRBV28 to TRBJ1-4; 9 bases line up with TRBD1. Trimming cost V 5 bases and J 5 bases; bases outside gene matches: 6. The CDR3 is made up of 15 amino acids. The germline V gene has CDR1 MDHEN and CDR2 SYDVKM.

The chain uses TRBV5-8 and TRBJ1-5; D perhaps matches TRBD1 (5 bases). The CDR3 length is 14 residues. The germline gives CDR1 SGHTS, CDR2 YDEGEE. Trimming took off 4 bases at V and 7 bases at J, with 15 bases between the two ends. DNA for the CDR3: TGTGCCAGCAGCCTAGGCTGGGGGGGGCAGCCCCAGCATTTT. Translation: CASSLGWGGQPQHF.

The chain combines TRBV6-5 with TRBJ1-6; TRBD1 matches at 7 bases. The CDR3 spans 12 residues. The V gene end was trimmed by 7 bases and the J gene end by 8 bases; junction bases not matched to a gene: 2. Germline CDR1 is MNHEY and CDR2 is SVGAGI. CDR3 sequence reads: CASNRGDSPLHF. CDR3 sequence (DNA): TGTGCCAGCAACAGGGGTGATTCACCCCTCCACTTT.

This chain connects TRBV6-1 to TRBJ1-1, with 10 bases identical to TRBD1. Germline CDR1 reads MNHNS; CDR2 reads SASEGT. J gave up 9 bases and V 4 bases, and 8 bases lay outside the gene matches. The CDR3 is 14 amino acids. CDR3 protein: CASSVRHDRGQAFF. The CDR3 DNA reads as TGTGCCAGCAGTGTCCGACATGACAGGGGGCAAGCTTTCTTT.

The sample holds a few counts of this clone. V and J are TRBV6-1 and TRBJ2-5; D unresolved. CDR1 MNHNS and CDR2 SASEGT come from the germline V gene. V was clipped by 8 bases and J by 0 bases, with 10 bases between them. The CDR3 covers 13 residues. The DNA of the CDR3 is TGTGCCAGCTCCGCGCCGTACCAAGAGACCCAGTACTTC. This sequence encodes CASSAPYQETQYF.

The CDR3 loop reads CASSSLLASTDTQYF. The CDR3 bases are TGTGCCAGCAGCTCTTTACTAGCTAGCACAGATACGCAGTATTTT. This chain joins TRBV7-2 and TRBJ2-3, with D maybe TRBD2 (6 bases). CDR3 length equals 15 residues. V lost 4 bases to trimming and J lost 0 bases, with 11 bases between them. CDR1 and CDR2 (germline): SGHTA, FQGNSA.

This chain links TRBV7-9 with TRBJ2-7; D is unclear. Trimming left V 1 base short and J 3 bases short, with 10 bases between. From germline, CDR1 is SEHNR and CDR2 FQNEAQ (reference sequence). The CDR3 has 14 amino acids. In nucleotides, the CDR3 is TGTGCCAGCAGCTTAGGGGCTCAGAACTACGAGCAGTACTTC. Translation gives CASSLGAQNYEQYF.

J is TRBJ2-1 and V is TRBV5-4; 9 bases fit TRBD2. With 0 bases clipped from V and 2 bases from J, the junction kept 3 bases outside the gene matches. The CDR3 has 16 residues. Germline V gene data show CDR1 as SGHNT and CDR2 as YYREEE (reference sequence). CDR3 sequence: CASSLVAGGTYNEQFF. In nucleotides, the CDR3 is TGTGCCAGCAGCTTGGTCGCGGGAGGGACCTACAATGAGCAGTTCTTC. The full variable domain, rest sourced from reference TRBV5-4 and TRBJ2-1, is ETGVTQSPTHLIKTRGQQVTLRCSSQSGHNTVSWYQQALGQGPQFIFQYYREEENGRGNFPPRFSGLQFPNYSSELNVNALELDDSALYLCASSLVAGGTYNEQFFGPGTRLTVL.

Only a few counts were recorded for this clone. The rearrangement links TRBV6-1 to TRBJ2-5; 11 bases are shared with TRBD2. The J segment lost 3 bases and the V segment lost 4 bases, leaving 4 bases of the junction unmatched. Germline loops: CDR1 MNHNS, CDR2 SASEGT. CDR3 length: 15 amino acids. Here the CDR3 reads CASSGGLAAEETQYF. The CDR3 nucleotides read TGTGCCAGCAGTGGGGGACTAGCGGCAGAAGAGACCCAGTACTTC.

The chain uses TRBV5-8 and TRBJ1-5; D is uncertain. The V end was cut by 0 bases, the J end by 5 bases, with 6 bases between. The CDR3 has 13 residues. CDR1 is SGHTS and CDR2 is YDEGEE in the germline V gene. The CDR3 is CASSLEQYQPQHF. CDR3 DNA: TGTGCCAGCAGCTTGGAACAGTATCAGCCCCAGCATTTT. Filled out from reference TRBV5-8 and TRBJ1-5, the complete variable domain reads EAGVTQSPTHLIKTRGQQATLRCSPISGHTSVYWYQQALGLGLQFLLWYDEGEERNRGNFPPRFSGRQFPNYSSELNVNALELEDSALYLCASSLEQYQPQHFGDGTRLSIL.

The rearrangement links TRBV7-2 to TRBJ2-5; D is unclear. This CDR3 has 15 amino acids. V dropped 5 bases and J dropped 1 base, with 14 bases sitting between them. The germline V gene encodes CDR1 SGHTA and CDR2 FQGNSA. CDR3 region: CASSLWVGPQETQYF. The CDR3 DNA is TGTGCCAGCAGCCTGTGGGTGGGCCCCCAAGAGACCCAGTACTTC.

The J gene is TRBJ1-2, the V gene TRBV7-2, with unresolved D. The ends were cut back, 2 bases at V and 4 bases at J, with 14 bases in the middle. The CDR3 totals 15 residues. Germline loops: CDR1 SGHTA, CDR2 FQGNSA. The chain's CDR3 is CASSLPWAAIYGYTF. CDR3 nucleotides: TGTGCCAGCAGCTTACCGTGGGCCGCGATCTATGGCTACACCTTC.

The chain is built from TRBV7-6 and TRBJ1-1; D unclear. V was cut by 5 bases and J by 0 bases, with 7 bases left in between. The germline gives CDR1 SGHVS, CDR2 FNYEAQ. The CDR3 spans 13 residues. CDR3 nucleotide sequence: TGTGCCAGCAGCCCTCAGATGAACACTGAAGCTTTCTTT. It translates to CASSPQMNTEAFF.